This T cell receptor beta chain was captured in a study of T cell responses to AZD1222 COVID-19 vaccine. Whole-study results and caveats: Compared with day 0, the breadth and depth of the Spike-specific TCR repertoire rose significantly after two doses of AZD1222. The donor cohort was predominantly white British with a female majority, and clonal diversity may have been underestimated.

This CDR3 comprises 13 residues. V dropped 5 bases and J dropped 8 bases, with 13 bases sitting between them. Germline-derived CDR1 and CDR2 are SGHAT and FQNNGV. Assay used: immunoSEQ multiplex PCR; TCRdb lists only in-frame clones, some missing. This table holds about 68,000 clones, more than 70% found once. As to this clone: The antigen is not known.

V is TRBV11-2 and J is TRBJ2-1; the D gene is possibly TRBD2 (5 bases). This specimen was peripheral blood, taken on day 0 of AZD1222 vaccination. The sequence derives from an adult in good health. The CDR3 spells CASSILAGYEQFF. DNA of the CDR3: TGTGCCAGCAGCATCCTCGCGGGCTATGAGCAGTTCTTC.